The entry below describes one TCR beta chain. Primed by a sample-barcoded 5' primer and a J-beta primer mix, a second PCR proceeded for roughly 7 to 11 cycles. TCRdb processed the 5' RACE reads anew with MiXCR; each CDR3 protein has one entry. The sample holds 1.5 million to 2 million distinct CDR3 sequences, 28% seen once. The CDR3 length is 17 residues. Between the trimmed V and J ends, which lost 4 bases and 5 bases, there was a span of 21 bases. This entry comes from a study of blood T cells in healthy people across ages. This TCR came from a woman aged 30 to 39 in good health. The chain combines TRBV12-3 or TRBV12-4 with TRBJ1-5, with TRBD1 as a possible D gene (6 bases). Source material: blood. CDR3 nucleotides: TGTGCCAGCAGTTACGCCGGGGGAGGGGGGCAGGATCAGCCCCAGCATTTT. Translation gives CASSYAGGGGQDQPQHF.